This T cell receptor beta chain was retrieved from a study of shared clonotypes between healthy human individuals. Study-level background: Sampling drew on donors who were a couple of women and a few men aged 18 to 49.

Germline lookup yields CDR1 MDHEN and CDR2 SYDVKM. The CDR3 is 14 amino acids. Trimming stripped 3 bases from V and 4 bases from J, with 12 bases between. Several immunoSEQ plates held equal portions of the genomic DNA taken from each subset. Original analysis: Junction-only immunoSEQ data arrived without quality scores, meaning filtering differed. Method: immunoSEQ multiplex PCR; TCRdb's copy keeps in-frame clones and lacks some. V and J calls and clone size follow that table, whereas D and trimming were derived from the DNA. The sample lists roughly 1.5 million clones, 95% to 99% occurring once. The TCR sequence derives from a man aged 30-40 years in good health. The chain combines TRBV28 with TRBJ1-2; D not resolved. The specimen was naive CD4+ T cells sorted from blood. Subset meaning: CD45RA+ positively selected. CDR3 nucleotides: TGTGCCAGCAGTTTGGGCGGGGAGGGCTATGGCTACACCTTC. Translation: CASSLGGEGYGYTF.